The sequence of this T cell receptor (beta chain) was determined in a study of T cell repertoires in cytomegalovirus infection. Study findings and constraints: HLA-C-restricted CMV clonotypes gave the most frequent clonotype in two of eight donors.

There are a few counts of this clonotype. The antigen is unknown. The trim removed 5 bases at V and 7 bases at J, leaving 5 bases unmatched. CDR3 length: 15 residues. CDR1 and CDR2 from the germline V gene are SNHLY and FYNNEI. MiXCR, applied by TCRdb to the reads, yields one record per CDR3 protein. Of about 320,000 distinct CDR3 sequences in the sample, more than 8% were seen once. The chain uses TRBV2 and TRBJ1-6; 10 bases align to TRBD1. The sequencing input was PBMCs. This sequence originates from a human donor in good health (CMV status not recorded). Some clones in this sample may be carry-over from other donors' samples. Here the CDR3 reads CASSSGQGRNSPLHF. The CDR3 bases are TGTGCCAGCAGTTCGGGACAGGGGAGGAATTCACCCCTCCACTTT.